This T cell receptor beta chain was retrieved from a study of cytomegalovirus exposure and HLA in healthy donors. Across the study: Unique TCRs from HLA-typed donors, 85 million to 100 million of them, were held in an early data release. Study results and caveats: TRBV6-2, TRBV6-3 and some other V segments were unresolvable in 87-base-pair reads.

Turning to this clone: Its antigen is still unknown.

The PCR was carried out with 60 Vbeta primers and 13 Jbeta primers. Only in-frame clones appear in the TCRdb table, and some are missing; sequencing was by immunoSEQ multiplex PCR. The repertoire has about 120,000 clones, roughly 77% of them found once; the top ten carry about 1.8%. Germline V CDR1 and CDR2: LGHNA, YSLEER. The length of the CDR3 is 16 residues. Trimming at V came to 4 bases and at J to 0 bases, leaving 7 bases not matched to a gene. What was sequenced was PBMCs. J is TRBJ2-3 and V is TRBV4-3, with TRBD1 matching 7 bases. This sequence originates from a man aged 40-55 years in good health and CMV-seronegative. The CDR3 DNA is TGCGCCAGCAGCCGGCAGATGGGACAGAGCACAGATACGCAGTATTTT. Amino acids: CASSRQMGQSTDTQYF.